The next 30 T cell receptor beta chains were all read from a single sample in a study of OX40 agonist ivuxolimab in advanced cancers. Generated by immunoSEQ multiplex PCR, the TCRdb table keeps only in-frame clones and is missing some. The sample carries about 26,000 clones, 75% to 85% recorded once. Sequenced material: CD4+ or CD8+ T cells sorted from blood, taken in a trial of the OX40 agonist ivuxolimab. Source of these receptors: an adult with an advanced solid tumor such as melanoma, head and neck, liver or kidney cancer.

V gene TRBV4-1 combines with J gene TRBJ2-7; maybe TRBD2 (5 bases). Germline CDR1 reads MGHRA; CDR2 reads YSYEKL. The V and J ends lost 0 bases and 4 bases respectively, with 25 bases between them. CDR3 length equals 19 residues. CDR3 coding DNA: TGCGCCAGCAGCCAAGAACCTTTAGCGTGGACCAGGTCGGTTTACGAGCAGTACTTC. Amino acid sequence: CASSQEPLAWTRSVYEQYF.

CDR3 bases: TGTGCCATCAGTGAGGTGATAGGGGCCTTCAATGAGCAGTTCTTC. Its translation: CAISEVIGAFNEQFF. J is TRBJ2-1 and V is TRBV10-3; a possible D gene is TRBD1 (5 bases). Germline V lookup: CDR1 ENHRY, CDR2 SYGVKD. The V gene lost 2 bases and the J gene lost 6 bases, with 14 bases spanning the gap. This CDR3 is 15 amino acids long.

This clone has a single count. The gene calls are TRBV2 and TRBJ1-2; the D gene is possibly TRBD1 (5 bases). The germline gives CDR1 SNHLY, CDR2 FYNNEI. The CDR3 length is 13 residues. Deletions cut 3 bases from V and 3 bases from J, with 8 bases between. CDR3 coding DNA: TGTGCCAGCAGTGATCTAGGGGACTATGGCTACACCTTC. Translation: CASSDLGDYGYTF. The full variable domain, with the rest looked up from reference TRBV2 and TRBJ1-2, is EPEVTQTPSHQVTQMGQEVILRCVPISNHLYFYWYRQILGQKVEFLVSFYNNEISEKSEIFDDQFSVERPDGSNFTLKIRSTKLEDSAMYFCASSDLGDYGYTFGSGTRLTVV.

This clone occurred once. The chain couples TRBV29-1 to TRBJ2-6; no clear D gene. This CDR3 contains 16 residues. The germline gives CDR1 SQVTM, CDR2 ANQGSEA. The V gene lost 1 base and the J gene lost 0 bases, with 10 bases spanning the gap. The CDR3 region is CSVEVGSPSGANVLTF. CDR3 DNA sequence: TGCAGCGTTGAAGTGGGCAGCCCCTCTGGGGCCAACGTCCTGACTTTC.

This clone was recorded once. The chain has TRBV6-4 and TRBJ2-2; 11 bases agree with TRBD1. V gave up 6 bases and J gave up 3 bases; unmatched junction bases: 3. The CDR3 runs to 15 residues. Germline V gene lookup returns CDR1 MRHNA and CDR2 SNTAGT. CDR3 bases: TGTGCCAGCAGAAGGGGACAGGGGGACACCGGGGAGCTGTTTTTT. Protein product: CASRRGQGDTGELFF.

V and J are TRBV4-1 and TRBJ2-7; no definite D call. CDR1 is MGHRA, CDR2 YSYEKL, per germline. This CDR3 region has 17 residues. V lost 0 bases and J 3 bases, leaving 18 bases between the germline ends. Here the CDR3 DNA reads TGCGCCAGCAGCCAAGATCCCCGGCAGAGGAACCTCTACGAGCAGTACTTC. It translates to CASSQDPRQRNLYEQYF.

The genes are TRBV28 and TRBJ2-7; maybe TRBD2 (5 bases). CDR1 and CDR2 (germline): MDHEN, SYDVKM. Between the trimmed V and J ends, which lost 8 bases and 6 bases, there was a span of 11 bases. CDR3 length equals 11 residues. The CDR3 nucleotides are TGTGCCAGCCGTGGGAGCATCGAGCAGTACTTC. Amino acids: CASRGSIEQYF.

V is TRBV4-1 and J is TRBJ1-5; D gene ambiguous. This CDR3 region has 14 residues. V lost 5 bases, J lost 0 bases, and 8 bases lay in between. CDR1 is MGHRA, CDR2 YSYEKL, per germline. In nucleotides, the CDR3 is TGCGCCAGCAGCTTCACCATTAGCAATCAGCCCCAGCATTTT. Residues: CASSFTISNQPQHF.

This rearrangement joins TRBV4-1 to TRBJ1-6, with unresolved D. Trimming stripped 0 bases from V and 7 bases from J, with 19 bases between. Germline assignment: CDR1 MGHRA and CDR2 YSYEKL. CDR3 length: 18 amino acids. The CDR3 bases are TGCGCCAGCAGCCAAGATAGGTTAAGGAGGGTAGAAAATTCACCCCTCCACTTT. Residues: CASSQDRLRRVENSPLHF.

This clone was found once. V gene TRBV5-1 combines with J gene TRBJ2-7; 7 positions agree with TRBD1. Germline V gives CDR1 SGHRS, CDR2 YFSETQ. V lost 5 bases to trimming and J lost 6 bases; unmatched junction nucleotides: 8. This CDR3 has 13 residues. In DNA, the CDR3 is TGCGCCAGCAGTCCAGGAACAGGGGTCGAGCAGTACTTC. The encoded protein is CASSPGTGVEQYF. The whole variable domain, filled in from reference TRBV5-1 and TRBJ2-7, reads KAGVTQTPRYLIKTRGQQVTLSCSPISGHRSVSWYQQTPGQGLQFLFEYFSETQRNKGNFPGRFSGRQFSNSRSEMNVSTLELGDSALYLCASSPGTGVEQYFGPGTRLTVT.

The J gene is TRBJ2-1, the V gene TRBV19; no clear D gene. Trimming removed 3 bases at V and 7 bases at J, with 10 bases between. CDR1 and CDR2 (germline): LNHDA, SQIVND (reference sequence). CDR3 length: 13 residues. The CDR3 nucleotides are TGTGCCAGTAGTATGGCCCACACGAATGAGCAGTTCTTC. It translates to CASSMAHTNEQFF.

The J gene is TRBJ1-5, the V gene TRBV10-2, with D perhaps TRBD1 (5 bases). This CDR3 is built from 14 residues. CDR1 and CDR2 from the germline V gene are WSHSY and SAAADI. Trimming removed 5 bases from V and 1 base from J, with 9 bases in between. CDR3 amino acids: CASSMGTSNQPQHF. The DNA for the CDR3 is TGCGCCAGCAGTATGGGGACGAGCAATCAGCCCCAGCATTTT.

The chain employs TRBV4-1 and TRBJ2-7, with D unresolved. CDR1 and CDR2 (germline): MGHRA, YSYEKL. This CDR3 region has 12 residues. V lost 0 bases to trimming and J lost 4 bases, with 4 bases between them. The CDR3 sequence: CASSQEGYEQYF. The CDR3 DNA follows: TGCGCCAGCAGCCAAGAAGGGTACGAGCAGTACTTC.

V is TRBV2 and J is TRBJ2-1; 11 nucleotides align to TRBD2. With V trimmed by 6 bases and J by 7 bases, 8 bases remained unmatched. Germline assignment: CDR1 SNHLY and CDR2 FYNNEI. The CDR3 spans 15 residues. CDR3 nucleotides: TGTGCCAGCAGGCCGACTAGCGGGATAGGTAATGAGCAGTTCTTC. Amino acids: CASRPTSGIGNEQFF.

The chain recombines TRBV6-6 with TRBJ2-7; D is undetermined. This CDR3 comprises 12 residues. Trimming took 5 bases from V and 2 from J, leaving 7 bases between them. In germline, CDR1 is MNHNY, CDR2 SVGAGI (reference sequence). CDR3 in DNA: TGTGCCAGCAGTCCCCTACCCTACGAGCAGTACTTC. It specifies CASSPLPYEQYF.

The chain couples TRBV7-3 to TRBJ2-3; tentatively, D is TRBD2 (6 bases). V lost 4 bases, J lost 5 bases, and 16 bases lay in between. CDR1 is SGHTA and CDR2 is FQGTGA in the germline V gene. The CDR3 spans 15 residues. The chain's CDR3 is CASSSIGGDEDTQYF. In DNA, the CDR3 is TGTGCCAGCAGCTCGATTGGAGGGGACGAAGATACGCAGTATTTT.

This clone was seen a few times. V and J are TRBV7-9 and TRBJ2-1, with D possibly TRBD2 on 5 matching bases. The CDR3 spans 15 residues. Germline loops: CDR1 SEHNR, CDR2 FQNEAQ (reference sequence). The germline V and J ends were trimmed by 7 bases and 5 bases, with 18 bases remaining between them. CDR3 coding DNA: TGTGCCAGCATGCCGTGGGGAGAGGGTCACAATGAGCAGTTCTTC. This translates into CASMPWGEGHNEQFF.

The V and J genes are TRBV5-1 and TRBJ1-4, with D uncertain. CDR3 length: 17 residues. V gave up 4 bases and J gave up 0 bases, with 16 bases separating them. Germline values: CDR1 SGHRS, CDR2 YFSETQ. CDR3 in amino acids: CASSEDGVITTNEKLFF. CDR3 DNA: TGCGCCAGCAGCGAGGATGGGGTTATTACAACTAATGAAAAACTGTTTTTT.

The chain links TRBV11-1 to TRBJ1-1, with 7 bases identical to TRBD1. The CDR3 extends over 16 amino acids. The junction had 8 bases not matched to a gene; V was cut back by 4 bases and J by 0 bases. The V gene's germline CDR1 is SGHAT and CDR2 FQDESV (reference sequence). CDR3 coding DNA: TGTGCCAGCAGCTCAACAGGGGAATTCATGAACACTGAAGCTTTCTTT. It yields the protein CASSSTGEFMNTEAFF.

The chain couples TRBV7-6 to TRBJ2-1; 10 bases fit TRBD1. With 5 bases clipped from V and 7 bases from J, the junction kept 8 bases outside the gene matches. Germline V CDR1 and CDR2: SGHVS, FNYEAQ. CDR3 length equals 15 residues. This CDR3 reads CASSEGTGVRNEQFF. DNA of the CDR3: TGTGCCAGCAGCGAGGGGACAGGGGTTAGGAATGAGCAGTTCTTC.

In DNA form, the CDR3 reads TGTGCCAGCAGCGTGGGGACAGAGAAGAAGTTCACTCCAGTTAGCAATCAGCCCCAGCATTTT. It is translated as CASSVGTEKKFTPVSNQPQHF. The gene calls are TRBV9 and TRBJ1-5, with 7 bases lining up with TRBD1. This CDR3 spans 21 amino acids. Germline CDR1 is SGDLS and CDR2 is YYNGEE. J was trimmed by 0 bases and V by 2 bases; bases with no gene match: 20.

In DNA, the CDR3 is TGTGCCAGCAGCTTAGCGTTACAGGGAGGGATCCTCGGGGAGCTGTTTTTT. Translating it yields CASSLALQGGILGELFF. The V and J genes are TRBV7-6 and TRBJ2-2; D is perhaps TRBD2 (7 bases). Germline V CDR1 and CDR2: SGHVS, FNYEAQ. This CDR3 comprises 17 residues. V was cut by 0 bases and J by 7 bases, with 18 bases left in between.

The chain is built from TRBV9 and TRBJ1-2, with 8 positions matching TRBD1. The CDR3 runs to 15 residues. With V trimmed by 4 bases and J by 5 bases, 10 bases remained unmatched. CDR1 is SGDLS and CDR2 is YYNGEE in the germline V gene. The CDR3 loop reads CASSFGTGGGYGYTF. DNA for the CDR3: TGTGCCAGCAGCTTCGGGACAGGAGGCGGGTATGGCTACACCTTC.

This chain connects TRBV4-1 to TRBJ2-7; tentative D call: TRBD1 (6 bases). Per germline, CDR1 MGHRA and CDR2 YSYEKL. The CDR3 is made up of 15 amino acids. Trimming cost V 4 bases and J 3 bases, with 16 bases left between them. The CDR3 spells CASSLSTTGSYEQYF. CDR3 bases: TGCGCCAGCAGCCTCAGCACCACAGGGAGCTACGAGCAGTACTTC.

V usage is TRBV7-8 and J usage is TRBJ2-7; the D is unclear. CDR1 is SGHVS, CDR2 FQNEAQ, per germline. This CDR3 region has 13 residues. V was clipped by 3 bases and J by 3 bases, with 9 bases between them. The CDR3 nucleotides read TGTGCCAGCAGCTTGTACAGCCTCTACGAGCAGTACTTC. It encodes CASSLYSLYEQYF.

This clone was picked up one time. This rearrangement joins TRBV19 to TRBJ2-1; TRBD1 agrees at 10 bases. The germline V gene encodes CDR1 LNHDA and CDR2 SQIVND (reference sequence). The CDR3 is 19 residues long. The ends lost 1 base at V and 0 bases at J; junction bases unmatched: 9. This CDR3 is CASSIAGTGALISYNEQFF. CDR3 DNA sequence: TGTGCCAGTAGTATAGCAGGGACAGGGGCATTAATCTCCTACAATGAGCAGTTCTTC.

V gene TRBV28 combines with J gene TRBJ1-6; unclear D gene. The germline V gene encodes CDR1 MDHEN and CDR2 SYDVKM. The CDR3 is 15 amino acids. V was trimmed by 5 bases and J by 0 bases, leaving 8 bases between them. The CDR3 loop reads CASSPYVSYNSPLHF. In DNA, the CDR3 is TGTGCCAGCAGTCCGTACGTCTCCTATAATTCACCCCTCCACTTT.

V usage is TRBV13 and J usage is TRBJ1-2; 7 nucleotides line up with TRBD1. Germline V gives CDR1 PRHDT, CDR2 FYEKMQ (reference sequence). V lost 2 bases and J lost 8; bases outside the gene matches: 20. The CDR3 loop spans 18 amino acids. The CDR3 DNA follows: TGTGCCAGCAGCTTAACCCAATCGACAGGGCCTAAGGACGAGGGCTACACCTTC. The encoded protein is CASSLTQSTGPKDEGYTF. The variable domain in full, with the rest retrieved from reference TRBV13 and TRBJ1-2, is AAGVIQSPRHLIKEKRETATLKCYPIPRHDTVYWYQQGPGQDPQFLISFYEKMQSDKGSIPDRFSAQQFSDYHSELNMSSLELGDSALYFCASSLTQSTGPKDEGYTFGSGTRLTVV.

The chain recombines TRBV9 with TRBJ2-1; 9 nucleotides agree with TRBD2. This CDR3 contains 16 residues. CDR1 and CDR2 from the germline V gene are SGDLS and YYNGEE. V dropped 3 bases and J dropped 5; count of bases not matched to a gene: 9. The CDR3 DNA reads TGTGCCAGCAGCGCCCCGGGGCTAGCGGGAAACAATGAGCAGTTCTTC. Amino acid sequence: CASSAPGLAGNNEQFF. The full variable domain, completed using reference TRBV9 and TRBJ2-1, is DSGVTQTPKHLITATGQRVTLRCSPRSGDLSVYWYQQSLDQGLQFLIQYYNGEERAKGNILERFSAQQFPDLHSELNLSSLELGDSALYFCASSAPGLAGNNEQFFGPGTRLTVL.

This clone has a handful of counts. This chain connects TRBV13 to TRBJ1-1, with TRBD1 matching over 8 bases. The CDR3 is 15 amino acids. Germline V gene sequence: CDR1 PRHDT, CDR2 FYEKMQ (reference sequence). The V and J ends lost 3 bases and 1 base, in that order; junction bases with no gene match: 4. CDR3 nucleotides: TGTGCCAGCAGCTTTAGGACAGGGCGGAACACTGAAGCTTTCTTT. It yields the protein CASSFRTGRNTEAFF.